One sample yielded the 14 T cell receptor beta chains listed below, sequenced in a study of T cell repertoires in cytomegalovirus infection. These TCRs are of unknown antigen specificity. TCRdb processed the reads anew with MiXCR; each CDR3 protein has one entry. Of 640,000 or so distinct CDR3 sequences in the sample, around a third were seen once. The sequences come from cultured PBMCs, collected from culture after CMV antigen stimulation. These receptors came from a human donor in good health (CMV status not recorded). Some clones in this sample may be carry-over from other donors' samples.

This clonotype was seen a few times. The chain joins TRBV20-1 to TRBJ1-2, with D possibly being TRBD1 (5 bases). Germline V CDR1 and CDR2: DFQATT, SNEGSKA (reference sequence). Trimming shortened V by 0 bases and J by 2 bases, and 7 bases separated the two germline ends. This CDR3 region has 13 residues. The CDR3 loop reads CSARENRNYGYTF. CDR3 bases: TGCAGTGCTAGAGAAAACAGGAACTATGGCTACACCTTC.

This clonotype was picked up many times. CDR3 amino acids: CASSLGTLNTGELFF. The CDR3 DNA is TGTGCCAGCAGCTTAGGGACACTAAACACCGGGGAGCTGTTTTTT. This sequence joins TRBV7-2 and TRBJ2-2, with a tentative D call TRBD1 (5 bases). This CDR3 is 15 amino acids long. Germline V CDR1 and CDR2: SGHTA, FQGNSA. Trimming left V 1 base short and J 2 bases short, with 8 bases between.

The chain recombines TRBV20-1 with TRBJ2-7; the match to TRBD1 covers 7 bases. Germline CDR1 DFQATT, CDR2 SNEGSKA (reference sequence). Unmatched junction bases numbered 11, after V lost 0 bases and J lost 6 bases. The CDR3 is 15 residues long. In nucleotides, the CDR3 is TGCAGTGCTAGAGATTCACAGGGGTGGATATTCGAGCAGTACTTC. This sequence encodes CSARDSQGWIFEQYF.

This clonotype was found many times. The chain combines TRBV7-2 with TRBJ2-3; D not resolved. The CDR3 has 12 amino acids. V shed 5 bases and J shed 2 bases, with 5 bases lying between them. CDR1 is SGHTA, CDR2 FQGNSA, per germline. Here the CDR3 reads CASSAYTDTQYF. The CDR3 DNA is TGTGCCAGCAGCGCCTACACAGATACGCAGTATTTT.

The chain carries TRBV23-1 and TRBJ2-3; D gene uncertain. TRBV23-1 is treated as an ORF (open reading frame) with a function not yet certain. This CDR3 comprises 16 residues. V was cut by 0 bases and J by 2 bases, with 12 bases left in between. The CDR3 nucleotides read TGCGCCAGCAGTCAATCGATGCTACAGAACACAGATACGCAGTATTTT. This sequence encodes CASSQSMLQNTDTQYF.

The chain combines TRBV7-9 with TRBJ1-2, with D possibly TRBD1 on 5 matching bases. The V end was cut by 3 bases, the J end by 8 bases, with 13 bases between. This CDR3 is 13 amino acids long. CDR1 is SEHNR and CDR2 is FQNEAQ in the germline V gene (reference sequence). The CDR3 spells CASSLAAGQGYTF. Here the CDR3 DNA reads TGTGCCAGCAGCTTGGCGGCAGGGCAAGGCTACACCTTC.

This clonotype was counted at least ten times. CDR3 residues: CASSPSGASEKLFF. CDR3 sequence (DNA): TGTGCCAGCAGCCCTTCGGGGGCTTCTGAAAAACTGTTTTTT. The rearrangement links TRBV7-9 to TRBJ1-4, with D possibly being TRBD1 (6 bases). CDR1 is SEHNR and CDR2 is FQNEAQ in the germline V gene (reference sequence). This CDR3 has 14 amino acids. V lost 5 bases to trimming and J lost 7 bases, with 14 bases between them.

This clonotype was counted at least ten times. V is TRBV7-6 and J is TRBJ1-1, with D hard to call. The CDR3 contains 16 residues. Trimming took off 3 bases at V and 3 bases at J, with 17 bases between the two ends. From germline, CDR1 is SGHVS and CDR2 FNYEAQ. Written as DNA, the CDR3 is TGTGCCAGCAGCTTGGACTCGTTCACAAGGGACACTGAAGCTTTCTTT. Translated, it gives CASSLDSFTRDTEAFF.

The rearrangement links TRBV7-6 to TRBJ2-5, with a weak D call TRBD2 (6 bases). Trimming removed 5 bases at V and 5 bases at J, with 15 bases between. Per the germline V gene, CDR1 is SGHVS and CDR2 is FNYEAQ. There are 14 residues in the CDR3. The CDR3 nucleotides are TGTGCCAGCAGCCCACCGGGACTTCTGGAGACCCAGTACTTC. As protein: CASSPPGLLETQYF. Looking up the rest from reference TRBV7-6 and TRBJ2-5 gives the full variable domain: GAGVSQSPRYKVTKRGQDVALRCDPISGHVSLYWYRQALGQGPEFLTYFNYEAQQDKSGLPNDRFSAERPEGSISTLTIQRTEQRDSAMYRCASSPPGLLETQYFGPGTRLLVL.

This clonotype was observed at least ten times. The chain employs TRBV7-2 and TRBJ2-7, with D possibly TRBD1 on 5 matching bases. The CDR3 is 14 residues long. V lost 6 bases, J lost 0 bases, and 12 bases lay in between. Germline values: CDR1 SGHTA, CDR2 FQGNSA. For the CDR3, the DNA is TGTGCCAGCAGGTACAGGTCCCCCTCCTACGAGCAGTACTTC. Its translation: CASRYRSPSYEQYF.

Only a few counts were recorded for this clonotype. The V and J genes are TRBV20-1 and TRBJ2-3; D gene uncertain. This CDR3 has 13 amino acids. The germline CDR1 and CDR2 sequences are DFQATT and SNEGSKA (reference sequence). Trimming took off 3 bases at V and 0 bases at J, with 7 bases between the two ends. The CDR3 DNA reads TGCAGTGCTAGTCTAAGCAGCACAGATACGCAGTATTTT. It translates to CSASLSSTDTQYF.

The V and J genes are TRBV7-2 and TRBJ1-3; 8 bases are shared with TRBD1. Unmatched junction bases numbered 4, after V lost 3 bases and J lost 0 bases. The CDR3 runs to 16 residues. Germline loops: CDR1 SGHTA, CDR2 FQGNSA. The CDR3 is CASSFGTGNSGNTIYF. Here the CDR3 DNA reads TGTGCCAGCAGCTTTGGGACAGGAAACTCTGGAAACACCATATATTTT. Full variable domain (rest looked up from reference TRBV7-2 and TRBJ1-3): GAGVSQSPSNKVTEKGKDVELRCDPISGHTALYWYRQSLGQGLEFLIYFQGNSAPDKSGLPSDRFSAERTGGSVSTLTIQRTQQEDSAVYLCASSFGTGNSGNTIYFGEGSWLTVV.

Only a few counts were recorded for this clonotype. This chain connects TRBV7-2 to TRBJ1-1; D is unresolved. The length of the CDR3 is 13 residues. Trimming pared 6 bases from V and 1 base from J, leaving 9 bases between. Germline loops: CDR1 SGHTA, CDR2 FQGNSA. The CDR3 DNA is TGTGCCAGCAGACTTACAGCGAACACTGAAGCTTTCTTT. This encodes CASRLTANTEAFF.

This clonotype was counted ten times or more. The junction differs from germline at one of its ends, possibly a read error. The chain has TRBV7-2 and TRBJ1-1; D perhaps matches TRBD1 (5 bases). Germline lookup yields CDR1 SGHTA and CDR2 FQGNSA. The length of the CDR3 is 15 residues. The CDR3 DNA is TGTGCCAGCAGCCCTCGGACACTAATGAAGACTGAAGCTTTCTTT. Residues: CASSPRTLMKTEAFF.